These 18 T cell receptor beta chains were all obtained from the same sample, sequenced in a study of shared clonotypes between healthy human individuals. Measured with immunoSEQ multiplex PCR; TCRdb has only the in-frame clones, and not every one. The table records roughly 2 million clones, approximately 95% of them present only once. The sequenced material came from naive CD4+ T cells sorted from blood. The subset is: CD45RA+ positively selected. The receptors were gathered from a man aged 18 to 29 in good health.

The CDR3 sequence is CASSGGSVTGELFF. CDR3 DNA sequence: TGTGCCAGCAGTGGCGGGAGTGTAACCGGGGAGCTGTTTTTT. This chain links TRBV2 with TRBJ2-2; 7 positions match TRBD2. This CDR3 comprises 14 residues. The germline V gene encodes CDR1 SNHLY and CDR2 FYNNEI. V was pared by 4 bases and J by 5 bases, with 4 bases of the junction left unmatched.

This CDR3 is CASSERRDRGTEAFF. The CDR3 bases are TGTGCCAGCAGTGAACGAAGGGATCGAGGGACTGAAGCTTTCTTT. The rearrangement uses TRBV6-1 and TRBJ1-1; D unresolved. The ends were cut back, 2 bases at V and 5 bases at J, with 15 bases in the middle. CDR3 length: 15 amino acids. Germline values: CDR1 MNHNS, CDR2 SASEGT.

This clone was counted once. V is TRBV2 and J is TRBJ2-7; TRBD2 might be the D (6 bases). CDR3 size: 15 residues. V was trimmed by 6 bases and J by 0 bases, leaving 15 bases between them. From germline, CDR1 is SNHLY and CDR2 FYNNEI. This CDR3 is CASSSGDLYSYEQYF. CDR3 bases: TGTGCCAGCAGCTCTGGGGACTTATACTCCTACGAGCAGTACTTC.

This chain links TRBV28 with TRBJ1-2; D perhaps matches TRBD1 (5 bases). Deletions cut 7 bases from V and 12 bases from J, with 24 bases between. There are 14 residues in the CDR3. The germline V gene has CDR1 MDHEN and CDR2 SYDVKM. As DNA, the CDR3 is TGTGCCAGCACCTCCATCGGGGCGGCGGCCAGAGACACCTTC. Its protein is CASTSIGAAARDTF.

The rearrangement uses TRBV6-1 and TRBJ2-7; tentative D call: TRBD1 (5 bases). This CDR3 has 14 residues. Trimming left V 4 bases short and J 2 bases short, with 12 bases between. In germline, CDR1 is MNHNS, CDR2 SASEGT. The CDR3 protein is CASSVYQGTYEQYF. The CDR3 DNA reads TGTGCCAGCAGTGTATATCAGGGAACCTACGAGCAGTACTTC.

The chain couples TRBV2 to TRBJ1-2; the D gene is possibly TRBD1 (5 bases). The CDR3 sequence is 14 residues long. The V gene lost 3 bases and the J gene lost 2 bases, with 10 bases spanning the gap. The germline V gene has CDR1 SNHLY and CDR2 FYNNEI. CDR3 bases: TGTGCCAGCAGTGATCCCCCAGGGAACTATGGCTACACCTTC. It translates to CASSDPPGNYGYTF.

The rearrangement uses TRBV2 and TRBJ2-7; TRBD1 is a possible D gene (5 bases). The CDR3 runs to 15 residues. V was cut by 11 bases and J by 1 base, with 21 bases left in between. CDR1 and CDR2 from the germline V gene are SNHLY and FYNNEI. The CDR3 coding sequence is TGTGCCGGCATCACAGGAGTGGGAATATCCTACGAGCAGTACTTC. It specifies CAGITGVGISYEQYF.

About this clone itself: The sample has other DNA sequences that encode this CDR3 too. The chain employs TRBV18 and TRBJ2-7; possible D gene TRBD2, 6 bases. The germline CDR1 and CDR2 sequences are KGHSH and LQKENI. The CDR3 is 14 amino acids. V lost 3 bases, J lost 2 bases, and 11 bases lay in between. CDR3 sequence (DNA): TGTGCCAGCTCACCTCCGGGACTCCCCTACGAGCAGTACTTC. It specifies CASSPPGLPYEQYF.

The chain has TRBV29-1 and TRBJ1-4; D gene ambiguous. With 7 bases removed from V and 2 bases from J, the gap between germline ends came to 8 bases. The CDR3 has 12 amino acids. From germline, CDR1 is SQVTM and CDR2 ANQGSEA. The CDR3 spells CSAAYTNEKLFF. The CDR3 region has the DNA TGCAGCGCCGCGTACACTAATGAAAAACTGTTTTTT.

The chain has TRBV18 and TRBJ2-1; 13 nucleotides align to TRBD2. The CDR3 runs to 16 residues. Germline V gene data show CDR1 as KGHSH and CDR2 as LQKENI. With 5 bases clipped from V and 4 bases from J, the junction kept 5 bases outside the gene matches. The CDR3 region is CASSSGLAGLYNEQFF. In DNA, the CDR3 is TGTGCCAGCTCATCGGGACTAGCGGGGCTGTACAATGAGCAGTTCTTC.

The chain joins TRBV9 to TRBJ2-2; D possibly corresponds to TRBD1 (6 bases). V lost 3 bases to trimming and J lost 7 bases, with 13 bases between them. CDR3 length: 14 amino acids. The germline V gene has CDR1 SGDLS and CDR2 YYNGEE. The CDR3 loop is CASSAGPTGGELFF. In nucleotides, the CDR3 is TGTGCCAGCAGCGCAGGCCCGACAGGCGGGGAGCTGTTTTTT.

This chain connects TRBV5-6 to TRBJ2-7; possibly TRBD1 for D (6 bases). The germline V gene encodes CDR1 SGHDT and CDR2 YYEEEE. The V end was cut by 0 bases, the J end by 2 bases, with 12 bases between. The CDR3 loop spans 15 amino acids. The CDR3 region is CASSLDIGGPYEQYF. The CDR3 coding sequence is TGTGCCAGCAGCTTGGATATTGGGGGCCCCTACGAGCAGTACTTC. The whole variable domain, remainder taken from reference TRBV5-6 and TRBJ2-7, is DAGVTQSPTHLIKTRGQQVTLRCSPKSGHDTVSWYQQALGQGPQFIFQYYEEEERQRGNFPDRFSGHQFPNYSSELNVNALLLGDSALYLCASSLDIGGPYEQYFGPGTRLTVT.

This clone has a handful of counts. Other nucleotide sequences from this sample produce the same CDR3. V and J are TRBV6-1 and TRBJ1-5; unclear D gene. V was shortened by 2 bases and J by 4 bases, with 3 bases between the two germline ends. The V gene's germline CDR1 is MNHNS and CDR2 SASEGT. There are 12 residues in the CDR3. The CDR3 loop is CASSELNQPQHF. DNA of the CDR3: TGTGCCAGCAGTGAACTAAATCAGCCCCAGCATTTT.

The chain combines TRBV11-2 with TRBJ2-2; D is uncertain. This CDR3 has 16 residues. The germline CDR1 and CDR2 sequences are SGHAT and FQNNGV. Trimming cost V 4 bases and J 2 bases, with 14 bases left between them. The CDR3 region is CASSYTDGSNTGELFF. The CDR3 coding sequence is TGTGCCAGCAGCTATACAGACGGGTCCAACACCGGGGAGCTGTTTTTT.

For the CDR3, the DNA is TGTGCCAGCAGTGCGACTAGAAATTCACCCCTCCACTTT. This gives the protein CASSATRNSPLHF. The chain employs TRBV28 and TRBJ1-6; D unresolved. Germline loops: CDR1 MDHEN, CDR2 SYDVKM. Trimming left V 5 bases short and J 7 bases short, with 9 bases between. This CDR3 spans 13 amino acids.

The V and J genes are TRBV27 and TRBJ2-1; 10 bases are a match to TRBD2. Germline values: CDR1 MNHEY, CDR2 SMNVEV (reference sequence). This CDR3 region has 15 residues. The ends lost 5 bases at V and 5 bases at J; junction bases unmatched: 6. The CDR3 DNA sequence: TGTGCCAGCAGTGCTAGCGGGGGCCCTAACAATGAGCAGTTCTTC. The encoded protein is CASSASGGPNNEQFF.

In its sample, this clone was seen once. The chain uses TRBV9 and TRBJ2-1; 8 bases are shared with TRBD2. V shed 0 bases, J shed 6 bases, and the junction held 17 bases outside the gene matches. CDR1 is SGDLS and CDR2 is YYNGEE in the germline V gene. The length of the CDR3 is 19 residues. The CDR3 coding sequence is TGTGCCAGCAGCGTAGTTCCAGGGGCGGGAGGCATCCGAGGCAATGAGCAGTTCTTC. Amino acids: CASSVVPGAGGIRGNEQFF. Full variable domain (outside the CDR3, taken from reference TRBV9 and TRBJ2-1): DSGVTQTPKHLITATGQRVTLRCSPRSGDLSVYWYQQSLDQGLQFLIQYYNGEERAKGNILERFSAQQFPDLHSELNLSSLELGDSALYFCASSVVPGAGGIRGNEQFFGPGTRLTVL.

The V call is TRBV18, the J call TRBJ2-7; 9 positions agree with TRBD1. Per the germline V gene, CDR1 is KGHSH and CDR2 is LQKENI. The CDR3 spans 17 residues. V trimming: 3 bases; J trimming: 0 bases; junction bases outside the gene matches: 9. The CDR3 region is CASSPGTGTGSSYEQYF. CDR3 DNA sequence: TGTGCCAGCTCACCGGGGACCGGGACAGGGAGCTCCTACGAGCAGTACTTC.